Given below is one T cell receptor beta chain in context. The antigen is not known. The source of the sample is a study of T cell responses to AZD1222 COVID-19 vaccine. Across the study: Recipients boosted at about 4 weeks or about 12 weeks are pooled.

TCRdb keeps only in-frame clones here, not all; method: immunoSEQ multiplex PCR. This table has around 99,000 clones, approximately 90% appearing once. Whole-study results and caveats: The study identified only six AZD1222 recipients as seropositive at baseline. Most donors were white British and more were female, and clonal diversity was possibly underestimated. There were repertoire samples only from the period after the peak T cell response.

This TCR was sampled from an adult in good health. The sample in question was peripheral blood, obtained on day 0 of AZD1222 vaccination.

CDR3 DNA sequence: TGCGCCAGCAGTCCCCTTCCCGGGACAAGTCCCTTGGGTGATGGCTACACCTTC. It specifies CASSPLPGTSPLGDGYTF. The chain has TRBV23-1 and TRBJ1-2; a possible D gene is TRBD1 (6 bases). TRBV23-1 is treated as an ORF (open reading frame) with a function not yet certain. Trimming took 4 bases from V and 6 from J, leaving 27 bases between them. The CDR3 runs to 18 residues.